These 27 T cell receptor beta chains were sequenced from one sample in a study of human T cells and chemical hapten exposure. Each CDR3 protein gets one entry after TCRdb re-called the RACE reads with MiXCR. The data show approximately 260,000 distinct CDR3 sequences, around 7.3% seen once. Time point reported: pre-sensitization, week 0. Treatment defined: therapeutic diphenylcyclopropenone sensitization with weekly scalp DPC. The sample was whole blood, taken in connection with sensitization to the hapten diphenylcyclopropenone (DPC). The receptors here all came from a man aged 18-30 years with alopecia areata. Some clones in this sample may be carry-over from other donors' samples.

V and J are TRBV27 and TRBJ1-6; TRBD1 aligns across 10 bases. This CDR3 region has 15 residues. V lost 5 bases, J lost 9 bases, and 7 bases stayed unmatched. Germline CDR1 and CDR2: MNHEY and SMNVEV (reference sequence). CDR3 nucleotides: TGTGCCAGCAGTAGACAGGGGGCGCAGATTTCACCCCTCCACTTT. It yields the protein CASSRQGAQISPLHF.

This clonotype was recorded many times. The V gene is TRBV20-1, the J gene TRBJ1-5; 7 bases are shared with TRBD1. The germline V gene encodes CDR1 DFQATT and CDR2 SNEGSKA (reference sequence). The CDR3 length is 14 residues. The V segment lost 0 bases and the J segment 3 bases; nucleotides outside the gene matches: 2. The CDR3 spells CSARDDRDNQPQHF. The CDR3 DNA sequence: TGCAGTGCTAGAGATGACAGGGACAATCAGCCCCAGCATTTT.

The chain links TRBV12-3 or TRBV12-4 to TRBJ2-7, with TRBD1 matching 7 bases. With 6 bases clipped from V and 2 bases from J, the junction kept 7 bases outside the gene matches. The CDR3 is 14 amino acids. CDR3 sequence reads: CASSRGTVTYEQYF. The CDR3 DNA reads TGTGCCAGCAGCCGAGGGACAGTGACCTACGAGCAGTACTTC.

The chain has TRBV20-1 and TRBJ2-1, with 9 bases matching TRBD1. The CDR3 totals 16 residues. Germline assignment: CDR1 DFQATT and CDR2 SNEGSKA (reference sequence). The V gene end was trimmed by 1 base and the J gene end by 1 base; junction bases not matched to a gene: 5. CDR3 bases: TGCAGTGCTAGAGTCTTACAGGGGGCATCCTACAATGAGCAGTTCTTC. Its translation: CSARVLQGASYNEQFF.

V and J are TRBV7-3 and TRBJ2-3; 8 nucleotides agree with TRBD1. V was clipped by 2 bases and J by 0 bases; unmatched bases: 4. CDR3 length: 16 residues. CDR1 and CDR2 from the germline V gene are SGHTA and FQGTGA. CDR3 sequence reads: CASSLQGARSTDTQYF. DNA of the CDR3: TGTGCCAGCAGCTTACAGGGGGCGCGAAGCACAGATACGCAGTATTTT.

The table lists this clonotype with a count of one. The rearrangement joins TRBV6-5 to TRBJ2-7; D not resolved. This CDR3 region has 15 residues. Trimming took off 0 bases at V and 3 bases at J, with 12 bases between the two ends. Germline assignment: CDR1 MNHEY and CDR2 SVGAGI. The CDR3 nucleotides read TGTGCCAGCAGTTACTCGAAAGCAGGAGACTACGAGCAGTACTTC. Its translation: CASSYSKAGDYEQYF.

The chain employs TRBV28 and TRBJ1-4, with 8 bases lining up with TRBD1. The germline gives CDR1 MDHEN, CDR2 SYDVKM. V shed 5 bases, J shed 9 bases, and the junction held 11 bases outside the gene matches. This CDR3 region has 15 residues. CDR3 amino acids: CASSPSAGGAKKLFF. The CDR3, as DNA: TGTGCCAGCAGTCCCTCGGCAGGGGGCGCGAAAAAACTGTTTTTT.

The J gene is TRBJ1-1, the V gene TRBV18; D is perhaps TRBD1 (5 bases). The CDR3 extends over 15 amino acids. The germline CDR1 and CDR2 sequences are KGHSH and LQKENI. Trimming removed 2 bases at V and 0 bases at J, with 10 bases between. As DNA, the CDR3 is TGTGCCAGCTCACCATGGGAGGGGATGAACACTGAAGCTTTCTTT. This sequence encodes CASSPWEGMNTEAFF.

The rearrangement links TRBV11-2 to TRBJ1-1; tentative D call: TRBD1 (5 bases). The CDR3 totals 18 residues. V lost 0 bases, J lost 3 bases, and 20 bases lay in between. The germline gives CDR1 SGHAT, CDR2 FQNNGV. CDR3 in amino acids: CASSLEFLTATRDTEAFF. In DNA form, the CDR3 reads TGTGCCAGCAGCTTAGAATTCTTGACAGCAACAAGGGACACTGAAGCTTTCTTT.

The chain links TRBV12-3 or TRBV12-4 to TRBJ2-1, with 7 bases that match TRBD1. Unmatched junction bases numbered 6, after V lost 1 base and J lost 0 bases. The CDR3 extends over 17 amino acids. The CDR3 DNA sequence: TGTGCCAGCAGTTTAGGACTCCGGGACAGCTCCTACAATGAGCAGTTCTTC. Its protein product is CASSLGLRDSSYNEQFF.

This clonotype was counted only a few times. Compared with germline, one end of the junction differs, possibly owing to a read error. V and J are TRBV13 and TRBJ2-7; 10 bases are shared with TRBD1. The V gene's germline CDR1 is PRHDT and CDR2 FYEKMQ (reference sequence). CDR3 length: 12 amino acids. CDR3 region: CASSPRDRGLNF. In DNA, the CDR3 is TGTGCCAGCAGCCCCAGGGACAGGGGTTTGAACTTC.

Notes on this clonotype: A much larger clone lies a single base off, so this may be a read error. The chain uses TRBV7-9 and TRBJ2-6; D is unresolved. This CDR3 spans 15 amino acids. Trimming took off 4 bases at V and 4 bases at J, with 11 bases between the two ends. Germline-derived CDR1 and CDR2 are SEHNR and FQNEAQ (reference sequence). The CDR3 is CASSSTGYGANVLTF. CDR3 coding DNA: TGTGCCAGCAGCTCCACTGGGTACGGGGCCAACGTCCTGACTTTC.

This clonotype was detected many times. This chain uses TRBV7-3 with TRBJ1-2; tentatively, D is TRBD1 (5 bases). The CDR3 runs 13 residues. Germline V lookup: CDR1 SGHTA, CDR2 FQGTGA. V was pared by 1 base and J by 4 bases, with 7 bases between. CDR3 coding DNA: TGTGCCAGCAGCTTAATGGGGGGCTATGGCTACACCTTC. Protein: CASSLMGGYGYTF.

This clonotype was seen only a few times. The chain carries TRBV6-5 and TRBJ1-3, with D perhaps TRBD1 (6 bases). V was pared by 9 bases and J by 0 bases, with 15 bases between. Germline assignment: CDR1 MNHEY and CDR2 SVGAGI. This CDR3 spans 15 amino acids. CDR3 region: CASRQVQFSGNTIYF. CDR3 DNA: TGTGCCAGTAGACAGGTCCAATTCTCTGGAAACACCATATATTTT.

This clonotype appeared a few times. The chain joins TRBV12-3 or TRBV12-4 to TRBJ1-2; unclear D gene. This CDR3 comprises 15 residues. The germline V and J ends were trimmed by 3 bases and 4 bases, with 15 bases remaining between them. The CDR3 nucleotides are TGTGCCAGCAGTTTTGAGTCTAGCATGGTCTATGGCTACACCTTC. Its translation is CASSFESSMVYGYTF.

The chain carries TRBV6-2 or TRBV6-3 and TRBJ2-1; the D call may be TRBD1 or TRBD2 (5 bases each). V lost 4 bases and J 2 bases, leaving 12 bases between the germline ends. Germline V gene lookup returns CDR1 MNHEY and CDR2 SVGEGT. The CDR3 sequence is 15 residues long. CDR3 DNA: TGTGCCAGCAGTTCCGGGACCAAGACCTACAATGAGCAGTTCTTC. Its translation: CASSSGTKTYNEQFF.

This clonotype was seen a handful of times. V and J are TRBV10-3 and TRBJ1-4; perhaps TRBD1 as D (6 bases). The germline V gene has CDR1 ENHRY and CDR2 SYGVKD. The germline V and J ends were trimmed by 3 bases and 5 bases, with 13 bases remaining between them. There are 15 residues in the CDR3. The DNA for the CDR3 is TGTGCCATCAGTGACCCCGGACAGAAGAATGAAAAACTGTTTTTT. As protein: CAISDPGQKNEKLFF.

The chain uses TRBV2 and TRBJ1-5; no definite D call. Germline CDR1 reads SNHLY; CDR2 reads FYNNEI. The V gene lost 11 bases and the J gene lost 1 base, with 12 bases spanning the gap. The CDR3 sequence is 13 residues long. The CDR3 nucleotides are TGTGCCTTTACGGTGGGGAGCAATCAGCCCCAGCATTTT. Protein: CAFTVGSNQPQHF.

The sample holds many counts of this clonotype. This chain links TRBV7-9 with TRBJ2-3, with D perhaps TRBD1 (5 bases). Germline lookup yields CDR1 SEHNR and CDR2 FQNEAQ (reference sequence). This CDR3 region has 15 residues. Trimming cost V 5 bases and J 0 bases, with 12 bases left between them. CDR3 loop: CASSVQQASTDTQYF. The CDR3 DNA follows: TGTGCCAGCAGCGTACAACAGGCTAGCACAGATACGCAGTATTTT.

The rearrangement links TRBV10-3 to TRBJ1-1; D gene ambiguous. This CDR3 has 14 residues. Germline assignment: CDR1 ENHRY and CDR2 SYGVKD. The ends were cut back, 4 bases at V and 5 bases at J, with 14 bases in the middle. The CDR3 DNA reads TGTGCCATCAGTGCTCCCGGGCCCGGGACTGAAGCTTTCTTT. Translating it yields CAISAPGPGTEAFF.

This clonotype occurred many times. The gene calls are TRBV4-2 and TRBJ1-1; D is ambiguous. The CDR3 is made up of 14 amino acids. V lost 0 bases to trimming and J lost 5 bases, with 10 bases between them. Germline lookup yields CDR1 LGHNA and CDR2 YNFKEQ. CDR3 protein: CASSQDPSRTEAFF. The CDR3 bases are TGTGCCAGCAGCCAAGATCCATCGAGGACTGAAGCTTTCTTT.

V and J are TRBV20-1 and TRBJ1-6; D remains unclear. The V gene's germline CDR1 is DFQATT and CDR2 SNEGSKA (reference sequence). The CDR3 runs to 16 residues. V lost 1 base and J lost 0, with 10 bases in between. DNA of the CDR3: TGCAGTGCTAGAGGGTCGGGGAGCTCCTATAATTCACCCCTCCACTTT. It translates to CSARGSGSSYNSPLHF.

The chain recombines TRBV7-9 with TRBJ2-1; D is unclear. The V end was cut by 1 base, the J end by 3 bases, with 10 bases between. Per germline, CDR1 SEHNR and CDR2 FQNEAQ (reference sequence). The CDR3 loop spans 15 amino acids. The CDR3 loop is CASSLVGFHYNEQFF. The CDR3 DNA reads TGTGCCAGCAGCTTAGTGGGCTTTCACTACAATGAGCAGTTCTTC.

Only a few counts were recorded for this clonotype. The rearrangement uses TRBV5-6 and TRBJ1-1, with unresolved D. Germline V gene sequence: CDR1 SGHDT, CDR2 YYEEEE. This CDR3 has 15 amino acids. Between the trimmed V and J ends, which lost 0 bases and 0 bases, there was a span of 9 bases. The CDR3 nucleotides read TGTGCCAGCAGCTTGGGGGTGGAGGTGAACACTGAAGCTTTCTTT. Its translation is CASSLGVEVNTEAFF.

This chain connects TRBV28 to TRBJ1-2; 9 positions agree with TRBD1. Germline CDR1 is MDHEN and CDR2 is SYDVKM. This CDR3 has 14 residues. V gave up 11 bases and J gave up 7 bases; unmatched junction bases: 14. CDR3 sequence (DNA): TGTGCCGGCAAACCAGGGACAGGGCGACCTGGCTACACCTTC. Translation gives CAGKPGTGRPGYTF.

This chain links TRBV7-9 with TRBJ1-6, with 9 bases identical to TRBD1. CDR3 size: 14 residues. The V segment lost 1 base and the J segment 13 bases; nucleotides outside the gene matches: 5. The germline V gene encodes CDR1 SEHNR and CDR2 FQNEAQ (reference sequence). CDR3 residues: CASSLVGTGRPLHF. The CDR3 DNA reads TGTGCCAGCAGCTTAGTCGGGACAGGGCGGCCCCTCCACTTT.

This clonotype was counted at least ten times. This sequence joins TRBV3-1 and TRBJ1-2; D remains unclear. Trimming stripped 4 bases from V and 4 bases from J, with 13 bases between. CDR1 is LGHDT, CDR2 YNNKEL, per germline (reference sequence). This CDR3 region has 14 residues. The CDR3 coding sequence is TGTGCCAGCAGCCGGTTAGGCGGCTCCTATGGCTACACCTTC. Translating it yields CASSRLGGSYGYTF.